Listed below are T cell receptor beta chains from one sample, sequenced in a study of blood T cell repertoires in COVID-19. TCRdb's copy holds only in-frame clones and misses some; the assay was immunoSEQ multiplex PCR. The sample contains 70,000 to 80,000 clones, about 90% of which appear only once. Sequenced input: peripheral blood. Receptors were obtained from a human donor in a cohort sampled during active COVID-19. Both conserved end residues are part of each CDR3. The D gene is left open where the match is weak. Only some rows state a clone size, as once, few, many or a class for expanded clones.

J: TRBJ2-3
D: TRBD2
size: NA
V: TRBV7-9
CDR3: CASSPGTSGGLDTQYF
DNA: TGTGCCAGCAGCCCGGGGACTAGCGGGGGTCTAGATACGCAGTATTTT

J: TRBJ2-3
D: TRBD2
size: NA
V: TRBV10-1
CDR3: CASSDLAGETDTQYF
DNA: TGCGCCAGCAGTGACCTAGCGGGGGAGACAGATACGCAGTATTTT

J: TRBJ1-1
D: TRBD1
size: NA
V: TRBV6-2/TRBV6-3
CDR3: CASSRPTGMAEAFF
DNA: TGTGCCAGCAGCCGGCCGACAGGGATGGCTGAAGCTTTCTTT

J: TRBJ1-5
D: TRBD1
size: NA
V: TRBV6-1
CDR3: CASSDPGQGANQPQHF
DNA: TGTGCCAGCAGTGATCCCGGACAGGGGGCCAATCAGCCCCAGCATTTT

J: TRBJ2-1
D: NA
size: NA
V: TRBV9
CDR3: CASSGGTGYNEQFF
DNA: TGTGCCAGCAGCGGCGGGACTGGATACAATGAGCAGTTCTTC

J: TRBJ1-4
D: NA
size: many
V: TRBV18
CDR3: CASSLTAPGHPNEKLFF
DNA: TGTGCCAGCTCACTAACCGCCCCGGGACACCCGAATGAAAAACTGTTTTTT

J: TRBJ1-5
D: NA
size: NA
V: TRBV27
CDR3: CASSSAGPYSNQPQHF
DNA: TGTGCCAGCAGTTCTGCGGGACCCTATAGCAATCAGCCCCAGCATTTT

J: TRBJ2-2
D: TRBD2
size: NA
V: TRBV6-5
CDR3: CASSLLAGWTGELFF
DNA: TGTGCCAGCAGTCTCCTAGCGGGATGGACCGGGGAGCTGTTTTTT

J: TRBJ2-7
D: NA
size: NA
V: TRBV11-2
CDR3: CASSSSPGYEQYF
DNA: TGTGCCAGCAGCTCCTCCCCGGGGTACGAGCAGTACTTC

J: TRBJ1-4
D: NA
size: once
V: TRBV4-3
CDR3: CASSQGQFYEKLFF
DNA: TGCGCCAGCAGCCAAGGACAGTTTTATGAAAAACTGTTTTTT

J: TRBJ1-1
D: NA
size: few
V: TRBV6-2/TRBV6-3
CDR3: CASSTYRMNTEAFF
DNA: TGTGCCAGCAGTACCTACAGGATGAACACTGAAGCTTTCTTT

J: TRBJ2-3
D: NA
size: once
V: TRBV4-1
CDR3: CASSLRQSLGTDTQYF
DNA: TGCGCCAGCAGCCTCCGACAGTCTTTGGGAACAGATACGCAGTATTTT

J: TRBJ1-6
D: NA
size: NA
V: TRBV6-5
CDR3: CASSYSWGRSLHF
DNA: TGTGCCAGCAGTTACTCGTGGGGGCGCTCCCTCCACTTT

J: TRBJ2-2
D: TRBD2
size: NA
V: TRBV20-1
CDR3: CSASRLASTGELFF
DNA: TGCAGTGCTAGTAGACTAGCGAGTACCGGGGAGCTGTTTTTT

J: TRBJ2-3
D: NA
size: NA
V: TRBV7-3
CDR3: CASSLTGWRGRTDTQYF
DNA: TGTGCCAGCAGCTTAACGGGCTGGCGGGGGCGCACAGATACGCAGTATTTT

J: TRBJ1-2
D: NA
size: NA
V: TRBV20-1
CDR3: CSASKGSNYGYTF
DNA: TGCAGTGCTAGTAAGGGGTCTAACTATGGCTACACCTTC

J: TRBJ2-3
D: TRBD2
size: NA
V: TRBV7-3
CDR3: CASSSVPTSGGADTQYF
DNA: TGTGCCAGCAGCTCCGTTCCAACTAGCGGGGGAGCAGATACGCAGTATTTT

J: TRBJ2-6
D: NA
size: NA
V: TRBV27
CDR3: CASSFAGVVTRLSGANVLTF
DNA: TGTGCCAGCAGTTTTGCAGGGGTTGTTACGAGACTTTCTGGGGCCAACGTCCTGACTTTC

J: TRBJ1-2
D: TRBD1
size: NA
V: TRBV18
CDR3: CASSPSQGTNYGYTF
DNA: TGTGCCAGCTCACCCTCACAGGGGACTAACTATGGCTACACCTTC

J: TRBJ1-6
D: NA
size: NA
V: TRBV11-2
CDR3: CASSSQTGNSPLHF
DNA: TGTGCCAGCAGCTCCCAGACAGGCAATTCACCCCTCCACTTT

J: TRBJ2-7
D: NA
size: NA
V: TRBV6-5
CDR3: CASSSGDRIVEQYF
DNA: TGTGCCAGCAGCTCCGGCGACAGAATTGTCGAGCAGTACTTC

J: TRBJ2-7
D: TRBD1
size: NA
V: TRBV5-6
CDR3: CASSRGQGREQYF
DNA: TGTGCCAGCAGCAGAGGACAGGGGCGCGAGCAGTACTTC

J: TRBJ1-1
D: NA
size: NA
V: TRBV3-1/TRBV3-2
CDR3: CASSQFGALGTEAFF
DNA: TGTGCCAGCAGCCAATTTGGGGCATTGGGCACTGAAGCTTTCTTT

J: TRBJ1-2
D: NA
size: NA
V: TRBV18
CDR3: CASSPNKLGGSDYTF
DNA: TGTGCCAGCTCACCAAATAAGTTGGGGGGATCGGACTACACCTTC

J: TRBJ1-2
D: NA
size: NA
V: TRBV27
CDR3: CASSPADSTNYGYTF
DNA: TGTGCCAGCAGTCCTGCGGACAGTACGAACTATGGCTACACCTTC

J: TRBJ1-2
D: TRBD1
size: NA
V: TRBV18
CDR3: CASSSNYRGPSYGYTF
DNA: TGTGCCAGCTCATCGAATTACAGGGGGCCCAGCTATGGCTACACCTTC

J: TRBJ1-1
D: NA
size: NA
V: TRBV30
CDR3: CAGILQGRNTEAFF
DNA: TGTGCCGGGATTCTCCAGGGGAGGAACACTGAAGCTTTCTTT

J: TRBJ2-7
D: TRBD1
size: NA
V: TRBV7-9
CDR3: CASSPGQGETYEQYF
DNA: TGTGCCAGCAGCCCCGGACAGGGTGAAACCTACGAGCAGTACTTC

J: TRBJ1-2
D: NA
size: NA
V: TRBV7-2
CDR3: CASSQTDSYGYTF
DNA: TGTGCCAGCAGCCAGACGGACAGCTATGGCTACACCTTC

J: TRBJ1-5
D: NA
size: NA
V: TRBV4-1
CDR3: CASSQEGVRTEALRPQHF
DNA: TGCGCCAGCAGCCAAGAAGGGGTGCGGACGGAAGCCTTAAGGCCCCAGCATTTT

J: TRBJ2-1
D: TRBD2
size: NA
V: TRBV5-1
CDR3: CASSLIGGAYNEQFF
DNA: TGCGCCAGCAGCTTGATCGGGGGGGCCTATAATGAGCAGTTCTTC

J: TRBJ1-2
D: NA
size: NA
V: TRBV7-2
CDR3: CASSLGLGQGDGYTF
DNA: TGTGCCAGCAGCTTAGGGTTGGGGCAGGGTGACGGCTACACCTTC

J: TRBJ1-2
D: NA
size: NA
V: TRBV10-3
CDR3: CAISESNPLAYGYTF
DNA: TGTGCCATCAGTGAGTCGAATCCACTCGCCTATGGCTACACCTTC

J: TRBJ2-5
D: TRBD1
size: NA
V: TRBV19
CDR3: CASSGTGARETQYF
DNA: TGTGCCAGTAGCGGGACAGGGGCCCGGGAGACCCAGTACTTC

J: TRBJ1-5
D: NA
size: once
V: TRBV12-3/TRBV12-4
CDR3: CASRLSGGPQHF
DNA: TGTGCCAGCAGACTATCGGGGGGGCCCCAGCATTTT

J: TRBJ1-4
D: NA
size: NA
V: TRBV7-2
CDR3: CASSLVVEKLFF
DNA: TGTGCCAGCAGCTTAGTCGTGGAAAAACTGTTTTTT

J: TRBJ2-5
D: NA
size: NA
V: TRBV5-1
CDR3: CASGGGAIQETQYF
DNA: TGCGCCAGCGGTGGTGGGGCCATCCAAGAGACCCAGTACTTC

J: TRBJ1-6
D: NA
size: once
V: TRBV5-1
CDR3: CASSPGEGFHNSPLHF
DNA: TGCGCCAGCAGCCCCGGGGAGGGGTTTCATAATTCACCCCTCCACTTT

J: TRBJ2-4
D: TRBD2
size: NA
V: TRBV5-7
CDR3: CASSLGSGGAKNIQYF
DNA: TGTGCCAGCAGCTTGGGTAGCGGGGGAGCCAAAAACATTCAGTACTTC

J: TRBJ1-2
D: NA
size: once
V: TRBV2
CDR3: CASSARGDYGYTF
DNA: TGTGCCAGCAGTGCCAGGGGAGACTATGGCTACACCTTC

J: TRBJ1-1
D: NA
size: few
V: TRBV11-3
CDR3: CASSSLTNTEAFF
DNA: TGTGCCAGCAGCTCTCTCACAAACACTGAAGCTTTCTTT

J: TRBJ2-5
D: TRBD2
size: NA
V: TRBV7-2
CDR3: CASSLVSGGAAQETQYF
DNA: TGTGCCAGCAGCTTAGTTAGCGGGGGGGCTGCTCAAGAGACCCAGTACTTC

J: TRBJ2-6
D: NA
size: NA
V: TRBV10-3
CDR3: CAIRSGSGANVLTF
DNA: TGTGCCATCAGGAGTGGCTCTGGGGCCAACGTCCTGACTTTC

J: TRBJ2-5
D: NA
size: NA
V: TRBV2
CDR3: CASSPEGTQYF
DNA: TGTGCCAGCAGTCCGGAGGGGACCCAGTACTTC

J: TRBJ2-2
D: TRBD2
size: NA
V: TRBV10-2
CDR3: CAGSAGRNTGELFF
DNA: TGCGCCGGATCAGCGGGGAGGAACACCGGGGAGCTGTTTTTT

J: TRBJ1-2
D: TRBD1
size: NA
V: TRBV11-2
CDR3: CASSLGQDLGYTF
DNA: TGTGCCAGCAGCTTGGGACAGGACCTCGGCTACACCTTC

J: TRBJ2-3
D: NA
size: NA
V: TRBV2
CDR3: CASSVGGPDTQYF
DNA: TGTGCCAGCAGTGTGGGGGGGCCAGATACGCAGTATTTT

J: TRBJ1-1
D: TRBD1
size: NA
V: TRBV27
CDR3: CASSLSDRVGTEAFF
DNA: TGTGCCAGCAGTTTAAGTGACAGGGTGGGCACTGAAGCTTTCTTT

J: TRBJ1-3
D: NA
size: NA
V: TRBV5-6
CDR3: CASSLGQFSGNTIYF
DNA: TGTGCCAGCAGCTTGGGGCAGTTCTCTGGAAACACCATATATTTT

J: TRBJ1-1
D: NA
size: NA
V: TRBV12-3/TRBV12-4
CDR3: CASSLIEITEAFF
DNA: TGTGCCAGCAGTTTGATAGAAATCACTGAAGCTTTCTTT

J: TRBJ1-1
D: TRBD1
size: NA
V: TRBV5-1
CDR3: CASQTGGSDLNTEAFF
DNA: TGCGCCAGTCAAACAGGGGGCTCAGACCTAAACACTGAAGCTTTCTTT

J: TRBJ1-5
D: NA
size: NA
V: TRBV4-1
CDR3: CASSQDPGRASNQPQHF
DNA: TGCGCCAGCAGCCAAGATCCTGGCAGGGCTAGCAATCAGCCCCAGCATTTT

J: TRBJ1-6
D: NA
size: once
V: TRBV27
CDR3: CASSLSGRFDNSPLHF
DNA: TGTGCCAGCAGTTTATCGGGCCGTTTCGATAATTCACCCCTCCACTTT

J: TRBJ2-1
D: NA
size: NA
V: TRBV9
CDR3: CASSVSLGRALLGQFF
DNA: TGTGCCAGCAGCGTTTCTCTCGGCAGGGCCCTCCTCGGGCAGTTCTTC

J: TRBJ2-7
D: NA
size: NA
V: TRBV10-1
CDR3: CASSEGTVATYEQYF
DNA: TGCGCCAGCTCGGAGGGGACGGTGGCAACCTACGAGCAGTACTTC